Only a few counts were recorded for the clone carrying this T cell receptor beta chain. Its specificity is not known. Trimming took 4 bases from V and 5 from J, leaving 15 bases between them. Looked up from germline, CDR1 is MDHEN and CDR2 is SYDVKM. The CDR3 has 15 residues. The sample belongs to a study of OX40 agonist ivuxolimab in advanced cancers. The protocol was immunoSEQ multiplex PCR, while the TCRdb copy is restricted to in-frame clones and leaves out a portion. The profile covers around 88,000 clones, with about 91% appearing a single time and about 0.51% taken by the ten largest. Study results and caveats: Among the least clonally expanded were partial responders at 0.1-3.0 mg/kg.

The chain recombines TRBV28 with TRBJ1-5, with D hard to call. The TCR sequence derives from an adult with an advanced solid tumor such as melanoma, head and neck, liver or kidney cancer. The sequences come from CD4+ or CD8+ T cells sorted from blood, collected in a trial of the OX40 agonist ivuxolimab. This chain's CDR3 is CASSSRIEGHQPQHF. For the CDR3, the DNA is TGTGCCAGCAGTTCCCGGATCGAAGGCCATCAGCCCCAGCATTTT.